This T cell receptor (beta chain) was sequenced during a study of shared clonotypes between healthy human individuals. Study background: Three plates each covered CD4 naive and memory; CD8 naive two, CD8 memory one. Study findings and constraints: Clonotypes shared by all four sorted-subset donors had higher generation probabilities than non-shared clonotypes. Compared with memory subsets, naive subsets generally had larger estimated richness. Limitation of the genetic and exposure-history diversity represented came from the few donors.

This clone was found once. The antigen is unknown. The method was immunoSEQ multiplex PCR; TCRdb's version includes in-frame clones alone and lacks a portion of them. The sample yields millions of clones, more than 85% seen once. V shed 10 bases, J shed 4 bases, and the junction held 9 bases outside the gene matches. Germline CDR1 and CDR2: MDHEN and SYDVKM. The CDR3 runs to 15 residues. In the naive CD8 group, cells lacked CD45RO and were positively selected for CCR7, so terminally differentiated effector memory CD45RA+ cells were left out. This rearrangement joins TRBV28 to TRBJ2-1; 11 nucleotides match TRBD2. The material sequenced was naive CD8+ T cells from PBMCs. The sequence was collected from a man between 18 and 29 years old in good health. Some clones in this sample may be carry-over from other donors' samples. The CDR3 is CATQRGLAAYNEQFF. The DNA of the CDR3 is TGTGCCACGCAAAGGGGACTAGCGGCATACAATGAGCAGTTCTTC.